The TCR beta chain described here comes from a study of cytomegalovirus exposure and HLA in healthy donors. Method: immunoSEQ multiplex PCR; TCRdb's copy keeps in-frame clones and lacks some. The data show about 63,000 clones, around 90% seen once. Among the roughly 120 subjects of the validation cohort, separate from the approximately 660-subject first cohort, were the donors. The V gene end was trimmed by 5 bases and the J gene end by 6 bases; junction bases not matched to a gene: 15. There are 17 residues in the CDR3. Germline V gene data show CDR1 as MDHEN and CDR2 as SYDVKM. The sequencing input was PBMCs. This receptor was obtained from a woman between 18 and 30 years old in good health and CMV-seronegative. The chain joins TRBV28 to TRBJ2-1; 8 bases agree with TRBD2. CDR3 amino acids: CASSPARVAGGGNEQFF. The CDR3, as DNA: TGTGCCAGCAGTCCCGCCCGGGTCGCGGGGGGCGGCAATGAGCAGTTCTTC.